Each of the 28 T cell receptor beta chains below was sequenced from the same sample in a study of blood T cell repertoires in COVID-19. TCRdb's copy holds only in-frame clones and misses some; the assay was immunoSEQ multiplex PCR. Here the sample spans tens of thousands of clones, about 89% being singletons. The sequenced sample consisted of peripheral blood. Receptors originate from a man aged 50 to 59 with active COVID-19.

The V call is TRBV4-2, the J call TRBJ1-2; D is perhaps TRBD1 (5 bases). This CDR3 spans 15 amino acids. Trimming removed 3 bases from V and 3 bases from J, with 14 bases in between. Germline V gene lookup returns CDR1 LGHNA and CDR2 YNFKEQ. This CDR3 is CASSQEHGRDYGYTF. The CDR3 DNA sequence: TGTGCCAGCAGCCAGGAACACGGCAGGGACTATGGCTACACCTTC.

This chain's CDR3 is CASSLWGTGGYEQYF. CDR3 DNA: TGTGCCAGCAGCTTGTGGGGGACAGGGGGCTACGAGCAGTACTTC. The V call is TRBV5-6, the J call TRBJ2-7; 11 positions agree with TRBD1. The V segment lost 1 base and the J segment 3 bases; nucleotides outside the gene matches: 3. The CDR3 sequence is 15 residues long. CDR1 is SGHDT, CDR2 YYEEEE, per germline.

The chain employs TRBV7-3 and TRBJ2-1, with 11 bases that match TRBD2. CDR3 length: 15 residues. V shed 3 bases and J 5 bases; nucleotides not matched to a gene: 3. Germline lookup yields CDR1 SGHTA and CDR2 FQGTGA. DNA of the CDR3: TGTGCCAGCAGCTTTACTAGCGGGGGAAACAATGAGCAGTTCTTC. Amino acid sequence: CASSFTSGGNNEQFF.

The CDR3 region is CASSEPPGGGSFTLVDTQYF. The CDR3 region has the DNA TGTGCCAGCAGCGAGCCCCCGGGCGGGGGCTCTTTTACCCTCGTGGATACGCAGTATTTT. This chain joins TRBV9 and TRBJ2-3; TRBD2 is a possible D gene (7 bases). Germline CDR1 is SGDLS and CDR2 is YYNGEE. The V end lost 3 bases, the J end lost 6 bases, and 32 bases lay between the germline ends. This CDR3 spans 20 amino acids.

A single count supports this clone. This chain joins TRBV7-9 and TRBJ2-5; 13 nucleotides align to TRBD2. The CDR3 is 14 amino acids. V was clipped by 5 bases and J by 4 bases; unmatched bases: 1. In germline, CDR1 is SEHNR, CDR2 FQNEAQ (reference sequence). Written as DNA, the CDR3 is TGTGCCAGCAGCCGGACTAGCGGGGGAGAGACCCAGTACTTC. Protein sequence: CASSRTSGGETQYF.

The chain has TRBV5-1 and TRBJ2-2; 10 bases align to TRBD1. The CDR3 totals 15 residues. Unmatched junction bases numbered 4, after V lost 1 base and J lost 7 bases. The germline V gene has CDR1 SGHRS and CDR2 YFSETQ. CDR3 region: CASSLRDRGVGELFF. The CDR3 DNA follows: TGCGCCAGCAGCTTGAGGGACAGGGGAGTCGGGGAGCTGTTTTTT.

The chain carries TRBV12-3 or TRBV12-4 and TRBJ2-5; D is uncertain. This CDR3 comprises 13 residues. V was cut by 3 bases and J by 2 bases, with 7 bases left in between. The CDR3 sequence: CASSFVLQETQYF. CDR3 in DNA: TGTGCCAGCAGTTTTGTTCTTCAAGAGACCCAGTACTTC.

The J gene is TRBJ2-7, the V gene TRBV12-3 or TRBV12-4, with D perhaps TRBD1 (6 bases). Trimming stripped 1 base from V and 3 bases from J, with 7 bases between. This CDR3 has 13 residues. Here the CDR3 DNA reads TGTGCCAGCAGTTTAGACAGGGACTACGAGCAGTACTTC. As protein: CASSLDRDYEQYF.

The V and J genes are TRBV12-3 or TRBV12-4 and TRBJ2-5; D gene unclear. The ends were cut back, 5 bases at V and 1 base at J, with 8 bases in the middle. The CDR3 spans 13 residues. CDR3 region: CASSVRVQETQYF. In nucleotides, the CDR3 is TGTGCCAGCAGTGTCCGGGTCCAAGAGACCCAGTACTTC.

The V and J genes are TRBV7-6 and TRBJ1-2; 8 nucleotides line up with TRBD1. V was pared by 1 base and J by 0 bases, with 1 base of the junction left unmatched. This CDR3 has 15 residues. Germline-derived CDR1 and CDR2 are SGHVS and FNYEAQ. CDR3: CASSLGTGPNYGYTF. The CDR3 DNA reads TGTGCCAGCAGCTTAGGGACAGGGCCTAACTATGGCTACACCTTC.

The CDR3 is CASSSQGDSNQPQHF. CDR3 sequence (DNA): TGTGCCAGTAGTTCCCAGGGGGATAGCAATCAGCCCCAGCATTTT. The chain links TRBV19 to TRBJ1-5; 7 bases agree with TRBD1. CDR3 length: 15 amino acids. Trimming took 5 bases from V and 0 from J; bases not matched to a gene: 4. From germline, CDR1 is LNHDA and CDR2 SQIVND (reference sequence).

J is TRBJ2-3 and V is TRBV11-2, with 9 bases that match TRBD2. V lost 5 bases, J lost 2 bases, and 5 bases stayed unmatched. Germline V gene data show CDR1 as SGHAT and CDR2 as FQNNGV. This CDR3 comprises 15 residues. This chain's CDR3 is CASSISGGATDTQYF. CDR3 sequence (DNA): TGTGCCAGCAGCATTAGCGGGGGAGCCACAGATACGCAGTATTTT.

CDR3 region: CAISDSIRTGSPYEQYF. The DNA of the CDR3 is TGTGCCATCAGTGATTCGATAAGGACAGGATCTCCTTACGAGCAGTACTTC. V and J are TRBV10-3 and TRBJ2-7; TRBD1 matches 7 bases. With V trimmed by 3 bases and J by 4 bases, 15 bases remained unmatched. Germline assignment: CDR1 ENHRY and CDR2 SYGVKD. There are 17 residues in the CDR3.

The genes are TRBV5-1 and TRBJ2-1, with a weak D call TRBD2 (6 bases). Germline assignment: CDR1 SGHRS and CDR2 YFSETQ. The CDR3 runs to 14 residues. V shed 4 bases and J shed 8 bases, with 16 bases lying between them. The CDR3 is CASSKTILAYEQFF. CDR3 nucleotide sequence: TGCGCCAGCAGCAAAACGATACTAGCATATGAGCAGTTCTTC.

The CDR3 region is CARRTKGPWVNQPQHF. The CDR3 DNA reads TGTGCCAGAAGAACAAAGGGGCCATGGGTAAATCAGCCCCAGCATTTT. This sequence joins TRBV7-5 and TRBJ1-5; the D call TRBD1 from the table was never checked on the DNA. TRBV7-5 is listed as a pseudogene. The CDR3 is 16 amino acids.

The CDR3 nucleotides read TGTGCCAGCAGCTCTAGCGGGGGGAAGGCAGAGACCCAGTACTTC. Residues: CASSSSGGKAETQYF. The V gene is TRBV21-1, the J gene TRBJ2-5; TRBD2 is the table's D call, not checked against the DNA. TRBV21-1 is an annotated pseudogene. The length of the CDR3 is 15 residues.

The V gene is TRBV6-2 or TRBV6-3, the J gene TRBJ1-1; 8 bases align to TRBD1. This CDR3 has 13 residues. The germline gives CDR1 MNHEY, CDR2 SVGEGT. V lost 2 bases to trimming and J lost 5 bases; unmatched junction nucleotides: 1. The CDR3 protein is CASSYRTGTEAFF. DNA for the CDR3: TGTGCCAGCAGTTACCGGACAGGGACTGAAGCTTTCTTT.

The chain links TRBV19 to TRBJ1-1; 7 bases match TRBD1. Losses at the gene ends were 7 bases for V and 3 bases for J; bases not matched to a gene: 5. Germline lookup yields CDR1 LNHDA and CDR2 SQIVND (reference sequence). The CDR3 length is 13 residues. Written as DNA, the CDR3 is TGTGCCAGTAACCCTACAGGGGACACTGAAGCTTTCTTT. Protein product: CASNPTGDTEAFF.

This chain connects TRBV7-2 to TRBJ1-5; 8 nucleotides align to TRBD1. CDR3 length equals 15 residues. Germline V CDR1 and CDR2: SGHTA, FQGNSA. The V and J ends lost 5 bases and 3 bases, in that order; junction bases with no gene match: 6. CDR3 nucleotide sequence: TGTGCCAGCAGCCTTTGGACAGGGATCAATCAGCCCCAGCATTTT. Amino acid sequence: CASSLWTGINQPQHF.

CDR3: CATSMDRAGYGYTF. The CDR3 DNA is TGTGCCACCAGCATGGACAGGGCGGGCTATGGCTACACCTTC. The V call is TRBV15, the J call TRBJ1-2; TRBD1 matches at 8 bases. V lost 4 bases to trimming and J lost 4 bases; unmatched junction nucleotides: 5. This CDR3 comprises 14 residues. Germline lookup yields CDR1 LNHNV and CDR2 YYDKDF (reference sequence).

This chain uses TRBV7-2 with TRBJ2-1, with D hard to call. The germline CDR1 and CDR2 sequences are SGHTA and FQGNSA. Deletions cut 0 bases from V and 10 bases from J, with 4 bases between. The CDR3 is made up of 11 amino acids. In DNA form, the CDR3 reads TGTGCCAGCAGCTTAGCGAGCGAGCAGTTCTTC. As protein: CASSLASEQFF.

The chain recombines TRBV4-1 with TRBJ2-1; 8 bases match TRBD1. CDR1 is MGHRA and CDR2 is YSYEKL in the germline V gene. The ends lost 0 bases at V and 7 bases at J; junction bases unmatched: 8. This CDR3 has 16 residues. In DNA, the CDR3 is TGCGCCAGCAGCCAAGATCCCCCAGGGGGCGGGAATGAGCAGTTCTTC. The encoded protein is CASSQDPPGGGNEQFF.

This sequence joins TRBV2 and TRBJ2-5, with TRBD2 matching over 9 bases. From germline, CDR1 is SNHLY and CDR2 FYNNEI. V dropped 1 base and J dropped 5; count of bases not matched to a gene: 8. This CDR3 comprises 16 residues. Written as DNA, the CDR3 is TGTGCCAGCAGTGAAGGGGCGGGAGGGCTCTTGGAGACCCAGTACTTC. Amino acid sequence: CASSEGAGGLLETQYF.

The chain joins TRBV6-6 to TRBJ2-6; the D is unclear. Germline values: CDR1 MNHNY, CDR2 SVGAGI (reference sequence). This CDR3 is built from 16 residues. V gave up 5 bases and J gave up 0 bases, with 11 bases separating them. The CDR3 sequence is CASSHDGSSGANVLTF. The CDR3 DNA reads TGTGCCAGCAGTCACGACGGGTCCTCTGGGGCCAACGTCCTGACTTTC.

The chain has TRBV19 and TRBJ2-3; D remains unclear. This CDR3 spans 13 amino acids. V was pared by 4 bases and J by 7 bases, with 12 bases between. The germline CDR1 and CDR2 sequences are LNHDA and SQIVND (reference sequence). DNA of the CDR3: TGTGCCAGTAGTAGGCAATCACAGAATACGCAGTATTTT. It specifies CASSRQSQNTQYF.

CDR3 protein: CASSLVQGGYTF. CDR3 sequence (DNA): TGTGCCAGCAGTTTAGTCCAGGGGGGCTACACCTTC. The J gene is TRBJ1-2, the V gene TRBV12-3 or TRBV12-4, with TRBD1 as a possible D gene (6 bases). The CDR3 spans 12 residues. V lost 1 base to trimming and J lost 8 bases, with 8 bases between them.

The rearrangement links TRBV2 to TRBJ1-2, with TRBD1 matching 7 bases. Trimming at V came to 1 base and at J to 4 bases, leaving 15 bases not matched to a gene. Germline assignment: CDR1 SNHLY and CDR2 FYNNEI. The CDR3 runs to 18 residues. In DNA, the CDR3 is TGTGCCAGCAGTGAAGTGTCAATCCGGGACAGCTACCCCTATGGCTACACCTTC. Residues: CASSEVSIRDSYPYGYTF.

This chain joins TRBV4-1 and TRBJ1-4; possible D gene TRBD1, 5 bases. This CDR3 is built from 15 residues. Germline V lookup: CDR1 MGHRA, CDR2 YSYEKL. V was trimmed by 0 bases and J by 8 bases, leaving 13 bases between them. The CDR3 sequence is CASSQDLQVYEKLFF. The DNA of the CDR3 is TGCGCCAGCAGCCAAGATCTACAGGTGTACGAAAAACTGTTTTTT.